This T cell receptor beta chain comes out of a study of Ad26.COV2.S vaccination and SARS-CoV-2 variants. Points from the study as a whole: Placebo and vaccine recipients had non-spike TCR breadth that was similar. The analyses of TCR breadth and depth may have understated the size of total T cell responses.

Notes on this clone: Its antigen remains unknown.

Germline lookup yields CDR1 ENHRY and CDR2 SYGVKD. V lost 6 bases and J lost 4, with 21 bases in between. This CDR3 comprises 16 residues. Only in-frame clones appear in the TCRdb table, and some are missing; sequencing was by immunoSEQ multiplex PCR. The sample holds about 350,000 clones, roughly 94% seen once. This material consisted of peripheral blood, taken after recovery from COVID-19. The receptor was isolated from a human donor who had recovered from COVID-19. The gene calls are TRBV10-3 and TRBJ2-5, with D perhaps assigned TRBD1 or TRBD2 (5 bases each). The CDR3 is CAISPRGLPGPETQYF. CDR3 in DNA: TGTGCCATCAGCCCTCGCGGACTCCCGGGACCAGAGACCCAGTACTTC.